The 7 T cell receptor beta chains below come from one sample, sequenced in a study of OX40 agonist ivuxolimab in advanced cancers. Repertoires were generated with immunoSEQ multiplex PCR, while TCRdb's copy carries only in-frame clones and drops some. The data contain approximately 75,000 clones, roughly 90% of them singletons. The sequences come from CD4+ or CD8+ T cells sorted from blood, collected in a trial of the OX40 agonist ivuxolimab. The origin of the receptors is an adult with an advanced solid tumor such as melanoma, head and neck, liver or kidney cancer.

V is TRBV18 and J is TRBJ2-5; D may correspond to TRBD1 or TRBD2 (5 bases each). V gave up 5 bases and J gave up 4 bases, with 14 bases separating them. CDR1 and CDR2 from the germline V gene are KGHSH and LQKENI. CDR3 size: 14 residues. The CDR3 bases are TGTGCCAGCTCATCCGAAGGGACGGGAGAGACCCAGTACTTC. Residues: CASSSEGTGETQYF.

The CDR3: CATSKGRGFVEETQYF. The CDR3 DNA sequence: TGTGCCACCAGCAAGGGACGAGGGTTTGTGGAAGAGACCCAGTACTTC. This chain connects TRBV15 to TRBJ2-5; D assignment may be TRBD1 or TRBD2 (5 bases each). V lost 4 bases, J lost 3 bases, and 18 bases lay in between. The CDR3 totals 16 residues. Germline V gene lookup returns CDR1 LNHNV and CDR2 YYDKDF (reference sequence).

The rearrangement joins TRBV2 to TRBJ1-5; D call uncertain. In germline, CDR1 is SNHLY, CDR2 FYNNEI. V gave up 3 bases and J gave up 1 base, with 10 bases separating them. CDR3 length: 15 amino acids. The CDR3 loop reads CASSDSRGSNQPQHF. Written as DNA, the CDR3 is TGTGCCAGCAGTGACTCTCGTGGGAGCAATCAGCCCCAGCATTTT.

This rearrangement joins TRBV14 to TRBJ2-5; D remains unclear. The CDR3 totals 15 residues. Per the germline V gene, CDR1 is SGHDN and CDR2 is FVKESK. The V and J ends lost 2 bases and 5 bases respectively, with 15 bases between them. CDR3 loop: CASSQFASLGETQYF. CDR3 bases: TGTGCCAGCAGCCAATTCGCCTCACTGGGGGAGACCCAGTACTTC.

This clone appeared a single time. DNA for the CDR3: TGTGCCAGCAGTTCCAGGGTCAATCAGCCCCAGCATTTT. This codes for CASSSRVNQPQHF. The chain recombines TRBV6-5 with TRBJ1-5; maybe TRBD1 (5 bases). This CDR3 is built from 13 residues. The germline V and J ends were trimmed by 4 bases and 3 bases, with 7 bases remaining between them. Germline V lookup: CDR1 MNHEY, CDR2 SVGAGI.

The chain couples TRBV20-1 to TRBJ1-1; D unresolved. The CDR3 loop spans 11 amino acids. V lost 6 bases to trimming and J lost 4 bases, with 9 bases between them. CDR1 and CDR2 (germline): DFQATT, SNEGSKA (reference sequence). For the CDR3, the DNA is TGCAGTGCCCCCACAACCACTGAAGCTTTCTTT. Its translation is CSAPTTTEAFF.

This sequence joins TRBV5-1 and TRBJ2-2, with 8 nucleotides matching TRBD1. The length of the CDR3 is 15 residues. Germline V gene lookup returns CDR1 SGHRS and CDR2 YFSETQ. J lost 7 bases, V lost 4 bases, and 9 bases had no gene match. In DNA, the CDR3 is TGCGCCAGCAGCCCGGCAGGGGGCCAGGGCGGGGAGCTGTTTTTT. This translates into CASSPAGGQGGELFF.